This T cell receptor (beta chain) was profiled in a study of blood T cells in healthy people across ages (dated by TCRdb to between 2014 and 2016). Background for the entire study: In model experiments, template switching captured roughly one uniquely barcoded TCR beta cDNA molecule for every two T cells. Age-related changes in TCR beta repertoire diversity were measured in the study by deep sequencing normalized with unique cDNA molecular identifiers. Four age groups were formed from the donors: young (average roughly 15 years), middle-aged (approximately 42), aged (approximately 60) and long-lived (less than 85). Using the same blood draw, the study looked at two additional independent replicas of 1 million unique cDNA reads for two donors, one aged 18 to 30 and the other aged 80 or older. The study at large found these results: Because the CMV infection status of the donors was unknown, age-related changes in expanded clonotypes may potentially have been confounded. Compared with the aged group, more naive CD4+ T cells, fewer expanded clones and increased TCR diversity were shown by the long-lived group, suggesting age selection. As age increased, observed TCR beta diversity per million T cells dropped in a roughly linear way, and a significant reduction was already evident by age about 40. Total diversity estimates from one million sequenced T cells were considered lower bounds and underestimates. Observed TCR beta diversity correlated strongly with the percentage of naive T cells measured by flow cytometry. Since profiling was done on bulk unsorted PBMCs, naive and antigen-experienced compartments could not be conclusively compared.

Measured from the cysteine to the phenylalanine, the CDR3 is 17 residues long. Solely the CDR3 DNA is kept, with 51 bases framed from the first base. The germline V gene specifies MDHEN as CDR1 and SYDVKM as CDR2. Cut back by 6 bases and 2 bases, the V and J ends lie 19 bases apart. The 40 or so donors, aged about 6 to 95 years, were systemically healthy Caucasian individuals from Russia. Each donor gave around 9 milliliters of peripheral blood, collected into EDTA-treated Vacutainer tubes. Ficoll-Paque density-gradient centrifugation was used to isolate PBMCs, with at least 6 million per sample. Trizol reagent was used to extract total RNA from PBMCs, with at least 5 micrograms per sample. Naive CD45RAhigh/CD27high T cell percentages were measured by flow cytometry on a PBMC aliquot from every donor. Libraries were prepared through 5' RACE. Sequencer: Illumina HiSeq 2500. A second PCR of about 7 to 12 cycles was run with a J-beta primer mix and a sample-barcoded 5' primer. Each TCR beta cDNA molecule received a unique molecular identifier from a template-switch 5' adaptor carrying 12 random nucleotides. At least 2.5 million CDR3-containing paired-end reads were obtained from each sample. First-strand cDNA synthesis was performed from all RNA using the Mint cDNA synthesis kit, with priming by a TRBC-specific oligonucleotide. All cDNA was treated with uracil-DNA glycosylase and then went through a first 18-cycle PCR with the universal primers M1SS and BC2_uni_R. As for how the authors treated the data: Each sample was normalized by randomly selecting 1 million high-quality reads, each carrying a distinct molecular identifier. Instead of being binned into consensus sequences, reads that shared molecular identifiers were thrown out. MiTCR, run with a Q25 quality threshold and the strictest error-elimination algorithm, handled CDR3 identification, clonotype clustering and error correction. Lower-bound total TCR beta diversity was estimated with a nonparametric unseen species model using Euler transformation. TCRdb passed the public sequencing reads through fastp at Q25 and MiXCR, retaining productive beta sequences. Merged by CDR3 protein, the rows form single entries marked with the most common genes and DNA. These V and J calls originate from TCRdb's pipeline instead of the authors' own analysis. This sample lists 800,000 to 1,300,000 distinct CDR3 sequences; approximately 25% were detected once. Approximately 0.79% of the sample rests with the top ten.

About this clonotype itself: There is no known antigen for this receptor. No base quality values were provided; no much bigger clone lies one nucleotide off.

These records were also assigned to another study, of T cells of mothers and their children. The second paper states: The donors were nine systemically healthy Caucasian individuals, made up of three mothers and their six children. cDNA synthesis consumed the entire amount of extracted RNA, loaded at around 1.5 ug RNA in each 15 ul reaction. In the second PCR, the M1S primer introduced both the sample barcodes and 2-4 random nucleotides. Over 9.5 million TCR beta CDR3 reads were obtained for each mother, and some 3.1 million reads were obtained for each child. Thymic selection similarly shapes TCR recombination output in related and unrelated pairs, with minor effect from inherited differences. Normalized repertoire overlap in related mother-child pairs was always slightly higher than in unrelated mother-child pairs, but the difference was never significant. No persistent microchimeric T cell clones were detected, at a sensitivity of 80 to 100 clones per million clonotypes. To look for features that set related mother-child pairs apart from unrelated individuals, the researchers ran deep NGS to compare the TCR beta repertoires of mothers and children. Mothers averaged about 40 +/- 4 years of age and children averaged around 10 +/- 4 years. After adapters were ligated using NEBNext reagents, the libraries underwent 100+100 nt paired-end sequencing on an Illumina HiSeq 2000. Mother and child libraries were prepared a month apart and sequenced in separate runs to prevent cross-contamination. For each donor, between about 500,000 and 2,000,000 distinct TCR beta clonotypes were identified. Naive TCR beta clonotypes were estimated from low-frequency clonotypes matched to each donor's FACS-determined naive share, without sorting.

This TCR was recovered from a girl between 2 and 10 years old in good health. The sequencing sample was made of blood. The receptor chain draws on TRBV28 and TRBJ2-2, and TRBD1 may be the D gene, going by 6 matching bases. The base sequence is TGTGCCAGCAGCCACATATTCGGGACAACTAACACCGGGGAGCTGTTTTTT. This codes for CASSHIFGTTNTGELFF.